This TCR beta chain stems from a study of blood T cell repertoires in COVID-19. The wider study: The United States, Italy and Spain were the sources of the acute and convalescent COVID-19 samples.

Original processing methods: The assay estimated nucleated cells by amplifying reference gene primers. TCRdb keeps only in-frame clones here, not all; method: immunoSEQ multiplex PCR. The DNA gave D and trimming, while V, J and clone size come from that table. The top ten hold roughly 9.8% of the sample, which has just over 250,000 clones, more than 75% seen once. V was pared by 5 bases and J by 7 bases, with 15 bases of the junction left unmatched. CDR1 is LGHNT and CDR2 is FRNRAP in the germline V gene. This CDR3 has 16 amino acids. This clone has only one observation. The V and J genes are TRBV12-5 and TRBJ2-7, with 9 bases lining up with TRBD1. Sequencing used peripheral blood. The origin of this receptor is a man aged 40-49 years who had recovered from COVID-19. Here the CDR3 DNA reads TGTGCTAGTGGTCCACCGGGGACAGGGACGGGCCGAGAGCAGTACTTC. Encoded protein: CASGPPGTGTGREQYF.